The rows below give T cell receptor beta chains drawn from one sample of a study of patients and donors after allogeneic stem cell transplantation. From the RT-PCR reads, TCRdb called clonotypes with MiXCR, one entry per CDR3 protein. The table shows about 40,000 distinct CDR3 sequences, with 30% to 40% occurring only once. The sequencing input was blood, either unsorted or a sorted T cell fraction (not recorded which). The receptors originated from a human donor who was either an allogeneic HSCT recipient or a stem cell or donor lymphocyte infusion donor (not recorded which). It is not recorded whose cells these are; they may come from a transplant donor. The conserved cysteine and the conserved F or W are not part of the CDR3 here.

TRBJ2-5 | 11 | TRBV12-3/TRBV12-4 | ASSLTRDETQY
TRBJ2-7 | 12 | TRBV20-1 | SAKDRGKSYEQY
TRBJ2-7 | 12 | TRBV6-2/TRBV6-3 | ASSWVEYSYEQY
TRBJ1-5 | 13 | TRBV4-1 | ASSQDHVAHQPQH
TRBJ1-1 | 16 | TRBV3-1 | ASSQEVGGVGGNTEAF
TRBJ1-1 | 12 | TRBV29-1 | STSGEYLPTEAF
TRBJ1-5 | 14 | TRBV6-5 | ASSYSARATNQPQH
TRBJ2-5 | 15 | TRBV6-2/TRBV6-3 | ASTKLPASGSKETQY
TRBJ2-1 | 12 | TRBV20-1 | SAYKIGGFNEQF
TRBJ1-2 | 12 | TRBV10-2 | ASKAPQNLFGYT
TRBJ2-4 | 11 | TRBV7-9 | ASSTPLEYIQY
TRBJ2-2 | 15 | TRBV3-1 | ASSPRAGGPSSGELF
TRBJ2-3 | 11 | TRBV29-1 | SVEVRYTDTQY
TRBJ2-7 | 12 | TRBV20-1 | SARGLLAGYEQY
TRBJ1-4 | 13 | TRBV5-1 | ASSSRQGTNEKLF
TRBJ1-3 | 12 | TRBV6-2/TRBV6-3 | ASSYSIFANTIY
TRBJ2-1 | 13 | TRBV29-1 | SVEGVTSGRGEQF
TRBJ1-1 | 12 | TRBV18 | ASSPAGGRSEAF
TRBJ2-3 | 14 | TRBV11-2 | ASSLDVAGVTDTQY
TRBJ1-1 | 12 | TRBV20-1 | RIAKLQGNTEAF
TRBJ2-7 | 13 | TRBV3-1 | ASRPNYSYSYEQY
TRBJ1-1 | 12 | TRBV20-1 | SARRQTANTEAF
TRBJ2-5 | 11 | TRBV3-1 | ASSQHNQETQY
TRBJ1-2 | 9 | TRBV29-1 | SVERGYGYT
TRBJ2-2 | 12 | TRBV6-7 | ASSPQGLAGELF
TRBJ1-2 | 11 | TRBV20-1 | SARDAGSAGYT
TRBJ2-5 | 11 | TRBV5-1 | ASRLSLRETQY
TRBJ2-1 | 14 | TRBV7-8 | ASSLVLQRRENEQF